The 10 T cell receptor beta chains below come from one sample, sequenced in a study of blood T cell repertoires in COVID-19. Only in-frame clones appear in the TCRdb table, and some are missing; sequencing was by immunoSEQ multiplex PCR. This table holds some 180,000 clones, around 87% found once. The sample consisted of peripheral blood. These receptor sequences come from a man in his forties or fifties with acute or convalescent COVID-19.

This clone showed up just a few times. The V gene is TRBV7-8, the J gene TRBJ1-6; TRBD1 might be the D (6 bases). This CDR3 contains 15 residues. V lost 3 bases and J lost 3, with 9 bases in between. The germline CDR1 and CDR2 sequences are SGHVS and FQNEAQ. CDR3 sequence (DNA): TGTGCCAGCAGCTTTGGACAGCGCTATAATTCACCCCTCCACTTT. Protein product: CASSFGQRYNSPLHF.

V is TRBV5-1 and J is TRBJ2-3; the match to TRBD2 covers 10 bases. Unmatched junction bases numbered 0, after V lost 5 bases and J lost 3 bases. Germline CDR1 and CDR2: SGHRS and YFSETQ. CDR3 length equals 13 residues. The chain's CDR3 is CASRTSGTDTQYF. The DNA of the CDR3 is TGCGCCAGCAGGACTAGCGGGACAGATACGCAGTATTTT.

The chain combines TRBV14 with TRBJ1-2, with 7 bases matching TRBD1. CDR1 is SGHDN, CDR2 FVKESK, per germline. The CDR3 runs to 15 residues. Trimming took 2 bases from V and 3 from J; bases not matched to a gene: 6. CDR3 sequence reads: CASSQFSTGDYGYTF. The CDR3 bases are TGTGCCAGCAGCCAATTCTCCACAGGGGACTATGGCTACACCTTC.

This sequence joins TRBV7-8 and TRBJ2-5; TRBD1 matches at 9 bases. The CDR3 spans 16 residues. V lost 6 bases, J lost 2 bases, and 10 bases stayed unmatched. Per the germline V gene, CDR1 is SGHVS and CDR2 is FQNEAQ. CDR3 sequence (DNA): TGTGCCAGCAGGACGAACAGGGGGCGCTTTCAAGAGACCCAGTACTTC. This sequence encodes CASRTNRGRFQETQYF.

The V and J genes are TRBV18 and TRBJ2-7, with 9 nucleotides matching TRBD1. The V segment lost 8 bases and the J segment 6 bases; nucleotides outside the gene matches: 8. The CDR3 contains 13 residues. Germline CDR1 reads KGHSH; CDR2 reads LQKENI. In DNA form, the CDR3 reads TGTGCCAGCACCCTACAGGGGGCTGGCGAGCAGTACGTC. It specifies CASTLQGAGEQYV.

The gene calls are TRBV5-1 and TRBJ1-4, with TRBD1 as a possible D gene (5 bases). The CDR3 sequence is 13 residues long. V was cut by 6 bases and J by 8 bases, with 14 bases left in between. Germline V CDR1 and CDR2: SGHRS, YFSETQ. Here the CDR3 reads CASTLERGEKLFF. The CDR3 DNA follows: TGCGCCAGCACTCTTGAACGGGGGGAAAAACTGTTTTTT.

The J gene is TRBJ1-1, the V gene TRBV5-1; D possibly corresponds to TRBD1 (6 bases). Germline CDR1 SGHRS, CDR2 YFSETQ. The V end lost 2 bases, the J end lost 1 base, and 9 bases lay between the germline ends. CDR3 length equals 14 residues. The CDR3 coding sequence is TGCGCCAGCAGCTTAGGGACAACGAACACTGAAGCTTTCTTT. Its translation is CASSLGTTNTEAFF.

The V and J genes are TRBV28 and TRBJ2-3; 8 nucleotides match TRBD2. Germline V gene sequence: CDR1 MDHEN, CDR2 SYDVKM. The CDR3 contains 13 residues. J was trimmed by 6 bases and V by 8 bases; bases with no gene match: 7. The CDR3 loop is CASSSGSWDTQYF. In DNA form, the CDR3 reads TGTGCCAGCTCCAGCGGGAGTTGGGATACGCAGTATTTT.

This chain links TRBV6-6 with TRBJ2-5; 8 bases are shared with TRBD1. This CDR3 region has 14 residues. Per the germline V gene, CDR1 is MNHNY and CDR2 is SVGAGI (reference sequence). V was pared by 6 bases and J by 6 bases, with 9 bases of the junction left unmatched. CDR3 nucleotides: TGTGCCAGCAGCACGGACAGGGTAGGAAAGACCCAGTACTTC. Its translation is CASSTDRVGKTQYF.

The CDR3 reads CASLQGPTTNYGYTF. The DNA for the CDR3 is TGTGCCTCTCTACAGGGACCCACTACTAACTATGGCTACACCTTC. The chain couples TRBV6-6 to TRBJ1-2, with a tentative D call TRBD1 (6 bases). The germline V gene encodes CDR1 MNHNY and CDR2 SVGAGI (reference sequence). The CDR3 contains 15 residues. V dropped 11 bases and J dropped 0 bases, with 19 bases sitting between them.